The clone carrying this T cell receptor beta chain occurred a few times. Its target is unknown. The record originates from a study of cytomegalovirus exposure and HLA in healthy donors. Study observations and caveats: HLA restriction was apparent for most CMV-associated TCR beta chains in a later analysis. The analysis excluded some indistinguishable V segments, including TRBV6-2 and TRBV6-3. CMV antigen specificity was confirmed in vitro for a few CMV-associated chains.

A multiplex PCR was run with 60 Vbeta primers and 13 Jbeta primers. TCRdb's copy holds only in-frame clones and misses some; the assay was immunoSEQ multiplex PCR. The sample has some 69,000 clones; roughly two thirds are singletons. The CDR3 is made up of 16 amino acids. From germline, CDR1 is SGDLS and CDR2 YYNGEE. With V trimmed by 4 bases and J by 0 bases, 7 bases remained unmatched. The sequence was collected from a male donor in good health and CMV-seropositive. The V gene is TRBV9, the J gene TRBJ2-1; 7 nucleotides line up with TRBD1. Material for sequencing was PBMCs. CDR3 nucleotides: TGTGCCAGCAGCTCCAGGGACAGCCGCTCCTACAATGAGCAGTTCTTC. It is translated as CASSSRDSRSYNEQFF.